The 23 T cell receptor beta chains given below trace back to one sample, sequenced in a study of blood T cell repertoires in COVID-19. Clones were read by immunoSEQ multiplex PCR, and TCRdb kept only the in-frame ones, dropping some. The table records 84,000 or so clones, around 80% of them present only once. The specimen was peripheral blood. These receptors all stem from a woman of 80 years or more with acute or convalescent COVID-19.

This chain uses TRBV24-1 with TRBJ2-2; no reliable D call. V was pared by 6 bases and J by 6 bases, with 10 bases between. The CDR3 is made up of 13 amino acids. Germline CDR1 is KGHDR and CDR2 is SFDVKD. CDR3 protein: CATSSNAAGELFF. DNA of the CDR3: TGTGCCACCAGTTCAAACGCGGCCGGGGAGCTGTTTTTT.

V is TRBV6-5 and J is TRBJ1-1, with D possibly being TRBD1 (6 bases). CDR1 and CDR2 from the germline V gene are MNHEY and SVGAGI. The CDR3 is made up of 15 amino acids. V was trimmed by 5 bases and J by 4 bases, leaving 17 bases between them. The CDR3 DNA follows: TGTGCCAGCAGTCTCTTGTTAATACAGGGCACTGAAGCTTTCTTT. This encodes CASSLLLIQGTEAFF.

V and J are TRBV11-2 and TRBJ1-1, with a possible D match to TRBD1 (6 bases). Trimming removed 0 bases from V and 4 bases from J, with 18 bases in between. In germline, CDR1 is SGHAT, CDR2 FQNNGV. This CDR3 is 17 amino acids long. The DNA for the CDR3 is TGTGCCAGCAGCTTAGAGGTACAGGGTTCAAGGTCCACTGAAGCTTTCTTT. Translated: CASSLEVQGSRSTEAFF.

The chain links TRBV5-6 to TRBJ1-2, with TRBD1 as a possible D gene (5 bases). Germline CDR1 is SGHDT and CDR2 is YYEEEE. The CDR3 spans 15 residues. The V end was cut by 2 bases, the J end by 0 bases, with 11 bases between. CDR3 loop: CASSFRTRTNYGYTF. DNA of the CDR3: TGTGCCAGCAGCTTTAGGACAAGAACTAACTATGGCTACACCTTC.

The chain employs TRBV15 and TRBJ2-1; perhaps TRBD1 as D (5 bases). The length of the CDR3 is 16 residues. The germline V gene has CDR1 LNHNV and CDR2 YYDKDF (reference sequence). V was shortened by 3 bases and J by 5 bases, with 17 bases between the two germline ends. CDR3 in DNA: TGTGCCACCAGCAGTAGCATCCTGGGGCGAGACAATGAGCAGTTCTTC. Translated: CATSSSILGRDNEQFF.

The chain joins TRBV28 to TRBJ1-1; tentatively, D is TRBD1 (6 bases). The CDR3 consists of 14 residues. Trimming removed 3 bases from V and 0 bases from J, with 8 bases in between. Germline loops: CDR1 MDHEN, CDR2 SYDVKM. CDR3 residues: CASSLGALNTEAFF. CDR3 coding DNA: TGTGCCAGCAGTTTGGGGGCACTGAACACTGAAGCTTTCTTT.

As concerns this clone: Relative to the germline gene, one junction end is altered; a read error may explain this. This chain connects TRBV5-6 to TRBJ2-1; D is possibly TRBD2 (7 bases). Germline CDR1 SGHDT, CDR2 YYEEEE. The CDR3 runs to 15 residues. CDR3 DNA: TGTGCCCGCAGCTGGGGGGGGGCCGGAGGGAATGAGCAGTTCTTC. Translated, it gives CARSWGGAGGNEQFF.

This clone was found a few times. This sequence joins TRBV28 and TRBJ1-5; 9 bases agree with TRBD1. Germline CDR1 and CDR2: MDHEN and SYDVKM. V lost 7 bases to trimming and J lost 7 bases; unmatched junction nucleotides: 11. The CDR3 consists of 15 residues. The CDR3, as DNA: TGTGCCAGCACGGTAGGACAGGGGATTTTGCAGCCCCAGCATTTT. Amino acid sequence: CASTVGQGILQPQHF.

The genes are TRBV6-2 or TRBV6-3 and TRBJ1-5; D is perhaps TRBD1 (5 bases). Trimming took off 4 bases at V and 8 bases at J, with 15 bases between the two ends. The CDR3 spans 14 residues. The V gene's germline CDR1 is MNHEY and CDR2 SVGEGT. CDR3 loop: CASSFTGTVKPQHF. For the CDR3, the DNA is TGTGCCAGCAGTTTCACAGGTACGGTAAAGCCCCAGCATTTT.

The chain uses TRBV3-1 (or the pseudogene TRBV3-2) and TRBJ2-1, with 11 bases identical to TRBD2. V trimming: 0 bases; J trimming: 3 bases; junction bases outside the gene matches: 4. Germline V lookup: CDR1 LGHDT, CDR2 YNNKEL (reference sequence). The CDR3 runs to 17 residues. The CDR3 here is CASSQDGLAGLYNEQFF. CDR3 DNA: TGTGCCAGCAGCCAAGACGGACTAGCGGGTCTCTACAATGAGCAGTTCTTC.

In nucleotides, the CDR3 is TGTGCCAGCAGTTTAACAGGGCAGTACAATGAGCAGTTCTTC. Its translation is CASSLTGQYNEQFF. The J gene is TRBJ2-1, the V gene TRBV28; tentative D call: TRBD1 (6 bases). V was clipped by 2 bases and J by 4 bases, with 9 bases between them. The CDR3 is 14 residues long. CDR1 and CDR2 from the germline V gene are MDHEN and SYDVKM.

The chain uses TRBV7-3 and TRBJ2-1; no firm D call. CDR1 SGHTA and CDR2 FQGTGA come from the germline V gene. The CDR3 has 12 residues. V shed 3 bases and J shed 4 bases, with 4 bases lying between them. In DNA, the CDR3 is TGTGCCAGCAGCTTTAGTTACAATGAGCAGTTCTTC. It specifies CASSFSYNEQFF.

The rearrangement joins TRBV6-5 to TRBJ1-1; a weak D match, TRBD1 (6 bases). CDR3 length: 16 residues. Germline V lookup: CDR1 MNHEY, CDR2 SVGAGI. V gave up 2 bases and J gave up 0 bases, with 13 bases separating them. The CDR3 protein is CASSYVGAGVNTEAFF. The CDR3 coding sequence is TGTGCCAGCAGTTACGTGGGGGCAGGTGTGAACACTGAAGCTTTCTTT.

The chain recombines TRBV20-1 with TRBJ1-4, with D possibly TRBD1 on 5 matching bases. Trimming pared 8 bases from V and 8 bases from J, leaving 12 bases between. There are 11 residues in the CDR3. The germline CDR1 and CDR2 sequences are DFQATT and SNEGSKA (reference sequence). CDR3 sequence: CSPTAGEKLFF. DNA of the CDR3: TGCAGTCCGACAGCAGGGGAAAAACTGTTTTTT.

The chain combines TRBV30 with TRBJ2-3; the D gene is possibly TRBD2 (6 bases). CDR1 and CDR2 (germline): GTSNPN, SVGIG (reference sequence). The CDR3 runs 13 residues. The germline V and J ends were trimmed by 3 bases and 1 base, with 8 bases remaining between them. CDR3 nucleotide sequence: TGTGCCTGGAGGGGCGGGGGCACAGATACGCAGTATTTT. It translates to CAWRGGGTDTQYF.

The genes are TRBV5-4 and TRBJ2-6; D not resolved. This CDR3 spans 16 amino acids. Germline CDR1 and CDR2: SGHNT and YYREEE (reference sequence). The V end lost 0 bases, the J end lost 2 bases, and 9 bases lay between the germline ends. The CDR3 protein is CASSLVNSPGANVLTF. In DNA form, the CDR3 reads TGTGCCAGCAGCTTGGTAAACAGCCCTGGGGCCAACGTCCTGACTTTC.

This clone was recorded once. The chain employs TRBV7-2 and TRBJ2-1; 12 nucleotides agree with TRBD2. The V and J ends lost 5 bases and 6 bases, in that order; junction bases with no gene match: 5. Germline CDR1 and CDR2: SGHTA and FQGNSA. There are 15 residues in the CDR3. As DNA, the CDR3 is TGTGCCAGCAGCCAGGCTAGCGGGGGGGTCAATGAGCAGTTCTTC. Its translation is CASSQASGGVNEQFF.

The rearrangement uses TRBV9 and TRBJ1-4; D is perhaps TRBD1 (6 bases). Germline values: CDR1 SGDLS, CDR2 YYNGEE. With 4 bases removed from V and 7 bases from J, the gap between germline ends came to 23 bases. The CDR3 is 17 residues long. As DNA, the CDR3 is TGTGCCAGCAGCCCTCGTCCCGGGACACCCTGGGGTGAAAAACTGTTTTTT. Translated, it gives CASSPRPGTPWGEKLFF.

The chain recombines TRBV5-1 with TRBJ1-2, with D unresolved. Germline CDR1 reads SGHRS; CDR2 reads YFSETQ. The CDR3 totals 13 residues. V lost 1 base and J lost 3, with 7 bases in between. The CDR3 DNA follows: TGCGCCAGCAGCTTGATACAGCACTATGGCTACACCTTC. Protein: CASSLIQHYGYTF.

The V call is TRBV15, the J call TRBJ1-1, with D possibly being TRBD1 (5 bases). The CDR3 sequence is 15 residues long. The V end lost 0 bases, the J end lost 5 bases, and 13 bases lay between the germline ends. Germline V CDR1 and CDR2: LNHNV, YYDKDF (reference sequence). This chain's CDR3 is CATSREKGIITEAFF. The DNA of the CDR3 is TGTGCCACCAGCAGAGAGAAGGGGATAATAACTGAAGCTTTCTTT.

This chain uses TRBV29-1 with TRBJ1-5; no clear D gene. Germline V CDR1 and CDR2: SQVTM, ANQGSEA. Deletions cut 6 bases from V and 4 bases from J, with 16 bases between. The CDR3 runs 14 residues. CDR3 bases: TGCAGCGTGAGCCTTCCCGGTCGGAATCAGCCCCAGCATTTT. It encodes CSVSLPGRNQPQHF.

This chain links TRBV4-1 with TRBJ1-4; D may be TRBD1 (5 bases). This CDR3 has 15 residues. Germline CDR1 MGHRA, CDR2 YSYEKL. V lost 3 bases to trimming and J lost 7 bases, with 15 bases between them. The CDR3 coding sequence is TGCGCCAGCAGCCACCCAGGGACGGGGGGTGAAAAACTGTTTTTT. Its translation: CASSHPGTGGEKLFF.

V and J are TRBV25-1 and TRBJ2-1; possible D gene TRBD2, 6 bases. The germline CDR1 and CDR2 sequences are MGHDK and SYGVNS. Trimming took off 1 base at V and 9 bases at J, with 13 bases between the two ends. The CDR3 runs to 14 residues. This CDR3 reads CASSEWALAGEQFF. The CDR3 region has the DNA TGTGCCAGCAGTGAATGGGCACTAGCCGGTGAGCAGTTCTTC. Full variable domain (rest looked up from reference TRBV25-1 and TRBJ2-1): EADIYQTPRYLVIGTGKKITLECSQTMGHDKMYWYQQDPGMELHLIHYSYGVNSTEKGDLSSESTVSRIRTEHFPLTLESARPSHTSQYLCASSEWALAGEQFFGPGTRLTVL.